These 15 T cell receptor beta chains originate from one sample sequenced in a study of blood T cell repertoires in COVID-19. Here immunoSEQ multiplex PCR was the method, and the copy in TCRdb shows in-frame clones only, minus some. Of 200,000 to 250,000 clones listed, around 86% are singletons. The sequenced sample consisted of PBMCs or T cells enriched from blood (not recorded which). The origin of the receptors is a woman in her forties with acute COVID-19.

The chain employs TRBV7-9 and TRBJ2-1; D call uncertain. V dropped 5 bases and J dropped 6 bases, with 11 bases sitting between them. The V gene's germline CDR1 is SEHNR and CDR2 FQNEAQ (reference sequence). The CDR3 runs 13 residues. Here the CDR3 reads CASSLTPSNEQFF. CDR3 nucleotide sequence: TGTGCCAGCAGCCTGACTCCGTCCAATGAGCAGTTCTTC.

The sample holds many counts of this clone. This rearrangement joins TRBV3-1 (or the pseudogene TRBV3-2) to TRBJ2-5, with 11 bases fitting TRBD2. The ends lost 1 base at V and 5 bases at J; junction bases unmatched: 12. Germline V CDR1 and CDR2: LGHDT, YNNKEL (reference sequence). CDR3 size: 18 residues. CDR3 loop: CASSQALAGEMGWETQYF. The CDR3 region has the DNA TGTGCCAGCAGCCAAGCACTAGCGGGAGAGATGGGGTGGGAGACCCAGTACTTC.

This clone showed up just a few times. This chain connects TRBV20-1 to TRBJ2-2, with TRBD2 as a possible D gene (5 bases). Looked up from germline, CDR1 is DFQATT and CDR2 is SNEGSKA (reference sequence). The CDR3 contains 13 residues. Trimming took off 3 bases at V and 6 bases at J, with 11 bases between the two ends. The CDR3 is CSASRELAGELFF. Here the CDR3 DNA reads TGCAGTGCTAGTAGGGAGTTGGCCGGGGAGCTGTTTTTT.

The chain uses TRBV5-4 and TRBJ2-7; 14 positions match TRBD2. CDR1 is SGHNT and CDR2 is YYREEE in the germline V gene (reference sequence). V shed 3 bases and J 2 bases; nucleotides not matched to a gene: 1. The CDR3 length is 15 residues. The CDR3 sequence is CASSSGLAGAYEQYF. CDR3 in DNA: TGTGCCAGCAGCTCGGGACTAGCGGGAGCCTACGAGCAGTACTTC.

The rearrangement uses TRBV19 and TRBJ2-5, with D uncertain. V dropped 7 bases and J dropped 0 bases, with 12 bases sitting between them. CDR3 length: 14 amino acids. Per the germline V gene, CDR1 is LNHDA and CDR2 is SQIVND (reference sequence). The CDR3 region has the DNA TGTGCCAGTACGAAGCGAATGTACCAAGAGACCCAGTACTTC. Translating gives CASTKRMYQETQYF.

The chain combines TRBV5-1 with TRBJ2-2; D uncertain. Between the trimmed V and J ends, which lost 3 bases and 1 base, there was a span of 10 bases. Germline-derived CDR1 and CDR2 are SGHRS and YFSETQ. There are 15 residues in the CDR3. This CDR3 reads CASSSSAGNTGELFF. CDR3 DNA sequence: TGCGCCAGCAGCTCTTCCGCAGGGAACACCGGGGAGCTGTTTTTT.

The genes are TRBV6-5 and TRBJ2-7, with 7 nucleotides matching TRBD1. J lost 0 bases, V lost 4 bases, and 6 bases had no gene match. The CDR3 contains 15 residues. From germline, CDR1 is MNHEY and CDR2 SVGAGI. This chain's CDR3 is CASSLSPGGSYEQYF. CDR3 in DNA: TGTGCCAGCAGTTTGTCCCCAGGGGGCTCCTACGAGCAGTACTTC.

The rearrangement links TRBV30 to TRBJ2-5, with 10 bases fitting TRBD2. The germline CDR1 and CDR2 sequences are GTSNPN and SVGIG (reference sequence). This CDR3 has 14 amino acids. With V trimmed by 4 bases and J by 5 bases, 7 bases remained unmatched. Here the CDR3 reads CAWKQAGGPETQYF. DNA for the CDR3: TGTGCCTGGAAACAAGCGGGAGGGCCTGAGACCCAGTACTTC. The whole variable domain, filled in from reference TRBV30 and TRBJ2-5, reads SQTIHQWPATLVQPVGSPLSLECTVEGTSNPNLYWYRQAAGRGLQLLFYSVGIGQISSEVPQNLSASRPQDRQFILSSKKLLLSDSGFYLCAWKQAGGPETQYFGPGTRLLVL.

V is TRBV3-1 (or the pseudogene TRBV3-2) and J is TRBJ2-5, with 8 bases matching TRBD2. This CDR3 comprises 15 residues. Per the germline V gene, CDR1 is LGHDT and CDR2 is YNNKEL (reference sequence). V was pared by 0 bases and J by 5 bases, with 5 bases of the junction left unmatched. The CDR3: CASSQDRTSFETQYF. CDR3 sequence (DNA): TGTGCCAGCAGCCAAGATCGGACTAGCTTTGAGACCCAGTACTTC.

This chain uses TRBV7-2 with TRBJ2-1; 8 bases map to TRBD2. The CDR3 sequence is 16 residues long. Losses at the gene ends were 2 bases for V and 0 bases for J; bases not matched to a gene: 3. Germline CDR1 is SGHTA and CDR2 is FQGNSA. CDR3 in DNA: TGTGCCAGCAGCTTAAGGGGGACTAGCTCCTACAATGAGCAGTTCTTC. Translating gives CASSLRGTSSYNEQFF.

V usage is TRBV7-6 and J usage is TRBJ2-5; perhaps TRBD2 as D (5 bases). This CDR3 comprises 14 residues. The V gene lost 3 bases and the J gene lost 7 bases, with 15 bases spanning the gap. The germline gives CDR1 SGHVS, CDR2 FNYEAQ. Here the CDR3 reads CASSLAEASRTQYF. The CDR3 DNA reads TGTGCCAGCAGCTTGGCGGAGGCCTCGAGGACCCAGTACTTC.

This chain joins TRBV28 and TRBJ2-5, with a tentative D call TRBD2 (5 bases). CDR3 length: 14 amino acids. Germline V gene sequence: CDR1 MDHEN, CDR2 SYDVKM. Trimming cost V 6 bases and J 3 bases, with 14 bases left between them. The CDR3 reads CASRVPGSEETQYF. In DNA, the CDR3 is TGTGCCAGCAGGGTACCGGGATCCGAAGAGACCCAGTACTTC.

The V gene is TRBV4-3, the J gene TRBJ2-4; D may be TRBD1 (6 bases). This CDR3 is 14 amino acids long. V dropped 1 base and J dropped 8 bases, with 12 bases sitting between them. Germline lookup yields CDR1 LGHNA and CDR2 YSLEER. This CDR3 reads CASSQGTDQDIQYF. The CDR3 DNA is TGCGCCAGCAGCCAAGGGACAGACCAAGACATTCAGTACTTC.

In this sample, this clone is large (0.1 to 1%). The CDR3 DNA follows: TGTGCCAGCAGTTCGAGAACCTACGGCTCCTACGAGCAGTACTTC. Protein: CASSSRTYGSYEQYF. The V and J genes are TRBV28 and TRBJ2-7, with D unresolved. V was pared by 4 bases and J by 0 bases, with 13 bases between. Germline CDR1 is MDHEN and CDR2 is SYDVKM. This CDR3 has 15 amino acids.

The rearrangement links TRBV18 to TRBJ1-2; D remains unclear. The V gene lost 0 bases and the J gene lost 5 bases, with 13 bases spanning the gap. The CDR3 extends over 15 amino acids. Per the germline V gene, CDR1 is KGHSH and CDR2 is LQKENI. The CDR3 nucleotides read TGTGCCAGCTCACCACCGTCCGGGCGAGGGTATGGCTACACCTTC. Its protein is CASSPPSGRGYGYTF.